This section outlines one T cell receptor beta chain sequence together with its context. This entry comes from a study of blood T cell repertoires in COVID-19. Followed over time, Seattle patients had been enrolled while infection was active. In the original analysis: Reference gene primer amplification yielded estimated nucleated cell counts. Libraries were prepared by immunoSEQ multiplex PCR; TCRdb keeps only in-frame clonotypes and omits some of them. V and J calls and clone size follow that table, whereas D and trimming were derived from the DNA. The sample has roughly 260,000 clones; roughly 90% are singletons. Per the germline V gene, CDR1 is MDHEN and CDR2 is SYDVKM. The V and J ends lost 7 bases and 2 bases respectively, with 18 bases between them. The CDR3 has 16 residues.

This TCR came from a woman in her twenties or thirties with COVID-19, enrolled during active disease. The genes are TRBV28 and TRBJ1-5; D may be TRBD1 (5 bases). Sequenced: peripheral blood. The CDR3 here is CASTGGEWYGNQPQHF. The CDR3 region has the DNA TGTGCCAGCACTGGGGGGGAGTGGTATGGCAATCAGCCCCAGCATTTT.